This section outlines one T cell receptor beta chain sequence together with its context. Antigen: not known. Both 60 Vbeta primers and 13 Jbeta primers went into the PCR. The protocol was immunoSEQ multiplex PCR, while the TCRdb copy is restricted to in-frame clones and leaves out a portion. The sample yields approximately 150,000 clones, under 75% seen once. This record comes from a study of cytomegalovirus exposure and HLA in healthy donors. General study results and limits: Solely CMV serostatus was available to characterize immune exposure.

The sequence came from a woman aged 55-70 years in good health and CMV-seropositive. Sequences were obtained from PBMCs.

The CDR3 nucleotides read TGTGCCAGCAGCGTAGAGGGCGGGAGGCGCAATGAGCAGTTCTTC. Protein sequence: CASSVEGGRRNEQFF. V and J are TRBV9 and TRBJ2-1; 8 nucleotides align to TRBD2. The V gene end was trimmed by 0 bases and the J gene end by 6 bases; junction bases not matched to a gene: 5. This CDR3 has 15 amino acids. Germline V gives CDR1 SGDLS, CDR2 YYNGEE.